This T cell receptor (beta chain) was obtained from a study of blood T cells in healthy people across ages. Peripheral blood samples of around 11 milliliters were drawn from each donor. There are many counts of this clonotype. The CDR3 sequence is 13 residues long. The germline gives CDR1 SNHLY, CDR2 FYNNEI. V lost 3 bases, J lost 5 bases, and 10 bases lay in between. Then a second PCR, running roughly 7 to 11 cycles, was carried out with a sample-barcoded 5' primer and a J-beta primer mix. Each cDNA molecule was tagged by a template-switch adaptor with 12 random nucleotides. Per sample, CDR3-containing paired-end reads numbered at least 2.5 million. MiXCR was run by TCRdb on the 5' RACE reads, yielding one entry per CDR3 protein. The table has 950,000 to 1,200,000 distinct CDR3 sequences, approximately 38% seen once; the top ten hold less than 15%.

The TCR sequence derives from a man aged 18 to 30 in good health. The chain employs TRBV2 and TRBJ1-1; the D is unclear. The sequencing sample was made of blood. The CDR3 sequence: CASSEGGRTEAFF. The CDR3 nucleotides are TGTGCCAGCAGTGAGGGAGGGAGGACTGAAGCTTTCTTT.